This entry describes one T cell receptor beta chain. Amplified TCR beta CDR3 regions came from RNA transcripts. In the first-round RT-PCR of the TCR CDR3, the HTBI primer set was used. TCRdb re-called the multiplex PCR reads with MiXCR, one entry per CDR3 protein. The profile shows about 840,000 distinct CDR3 sequences, approximately 40% of them singletons. These data originate in a study of T cells in Graves' hyperthyroidism and ophthalmopathy. The CDR3 is made up of 13 amino acids. V lost 4 bases and J lost 4, with 11 bases in between. The germline CDR1 and CDR2 sequences are SGDLS and YYNGEE. The sequence derives from a man between 18 and 35 years old with Graves' hyperthyroidism. The sample taken for sequencing was blood. J is TRBJ1-1 and V is TRBV9; D uncertain. CDR3 bases: TGTGCCAGCAGCCCTTTCCACGGCACTGAAGCTTTCTTT. It codes for CASSPFHGTEAFF.